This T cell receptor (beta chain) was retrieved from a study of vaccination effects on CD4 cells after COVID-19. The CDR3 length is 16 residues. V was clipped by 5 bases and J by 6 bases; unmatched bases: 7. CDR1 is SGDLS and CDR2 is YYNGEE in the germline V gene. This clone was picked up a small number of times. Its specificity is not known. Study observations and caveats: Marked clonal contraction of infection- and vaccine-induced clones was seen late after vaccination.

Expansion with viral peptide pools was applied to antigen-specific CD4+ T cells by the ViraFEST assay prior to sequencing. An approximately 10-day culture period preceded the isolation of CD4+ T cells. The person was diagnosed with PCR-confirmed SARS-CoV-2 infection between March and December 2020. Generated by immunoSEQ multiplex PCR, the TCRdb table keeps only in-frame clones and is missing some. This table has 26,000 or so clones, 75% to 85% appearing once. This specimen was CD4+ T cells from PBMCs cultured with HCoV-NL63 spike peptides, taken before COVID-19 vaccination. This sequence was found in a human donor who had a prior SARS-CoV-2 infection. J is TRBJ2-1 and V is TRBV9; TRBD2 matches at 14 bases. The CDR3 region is CASRRLAGGPSNEQFF. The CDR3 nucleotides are TGTGCCAGCAGGAGACTAGCGGGAGGGCCCTCCAATGAGCAGTTCTTC.